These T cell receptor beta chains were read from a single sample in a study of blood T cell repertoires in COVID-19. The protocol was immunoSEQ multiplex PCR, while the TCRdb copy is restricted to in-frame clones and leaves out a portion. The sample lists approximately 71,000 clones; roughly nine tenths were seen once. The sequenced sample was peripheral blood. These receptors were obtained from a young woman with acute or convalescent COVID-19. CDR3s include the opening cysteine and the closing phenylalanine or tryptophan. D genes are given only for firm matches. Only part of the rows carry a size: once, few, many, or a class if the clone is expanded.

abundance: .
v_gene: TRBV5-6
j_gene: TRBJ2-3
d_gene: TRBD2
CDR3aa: CASSLGLAGDPLTDTQYF
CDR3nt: TGTGCCAGCAGCTTGGGCCTAGCGGGCGACCCGCTGACAGATACGCAGTATTTT

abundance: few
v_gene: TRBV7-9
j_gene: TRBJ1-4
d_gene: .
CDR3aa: CASSLSQVDEKLFF
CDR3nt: TGTGCCAGCAGCTTAAGTCAGGTTGATGAAAAACTGTTTTTT

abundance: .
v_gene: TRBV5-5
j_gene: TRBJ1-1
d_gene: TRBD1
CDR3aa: CASSLVGTGDTEAFF
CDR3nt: TGTGCCAGCAGCTTGGTTGGGACAGGGGACACTGAAGCTTTCTTT

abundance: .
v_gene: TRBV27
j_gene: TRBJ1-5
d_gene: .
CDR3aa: CASKRSRGLPQHF
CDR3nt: TGTGCCAGCAAGAGGTCAAGGGGTTTGCCCCAGCATTTT

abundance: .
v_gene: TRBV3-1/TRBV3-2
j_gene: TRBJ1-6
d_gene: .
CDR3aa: CASSQDRANSPLHF
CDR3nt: TGTGCCAGCAGCCAAGACAGGGCTAATTCACCCCTCCACTTT

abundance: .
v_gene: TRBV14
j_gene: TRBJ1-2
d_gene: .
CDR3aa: CASSPELNYGYTF
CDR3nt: TGTGCCAGCAGCCCGGAGCTTAACTATGGCTACACCTTC

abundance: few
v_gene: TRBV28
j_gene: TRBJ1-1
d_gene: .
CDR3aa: CASSWETNTEAFF
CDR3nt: TGTGCCAGCAGTTGGGAGACGAACACTGAAGCTTTCTTT

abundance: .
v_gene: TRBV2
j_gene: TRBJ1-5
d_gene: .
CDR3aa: CASSGLGQPHGVNQPQHF
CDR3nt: TGTGCCAGCAGTGGACTCGGGCAGCCCCACGGGGTGAATCAGCCCCAGCATTTT

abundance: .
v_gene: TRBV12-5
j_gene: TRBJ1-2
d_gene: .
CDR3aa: CASGFLPGAVRGYTF
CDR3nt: TGTGCTAGTGGTTTTCTTCCAGGGGCCGTTAGGGGCTACACCTTC

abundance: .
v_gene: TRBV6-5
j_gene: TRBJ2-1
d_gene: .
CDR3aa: CASAKNTGSYNEQFF
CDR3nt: TGTGCCAGCGCTAAGAACACCGGGAGTTACAATGAGCAGTTCTTC

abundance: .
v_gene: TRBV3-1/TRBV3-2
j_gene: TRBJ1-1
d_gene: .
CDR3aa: CASSQSTGGTEAFF
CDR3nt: TGTGCCAGCAGCCAATCAACCGGGGGCACTGAAGCTTTCTTT

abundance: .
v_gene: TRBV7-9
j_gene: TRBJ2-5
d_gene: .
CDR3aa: CASSLAGPQETQYF
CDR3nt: TGTGCCAGCAGCTTAGCGGGGCCACAAGAGACCCAGTACTTC

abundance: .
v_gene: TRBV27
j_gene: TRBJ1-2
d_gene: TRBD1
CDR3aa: CASRDRGPYGYTF
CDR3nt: TGTGCCAGCAGGGACAGGGGTCCCTATGGCTACACCTTC

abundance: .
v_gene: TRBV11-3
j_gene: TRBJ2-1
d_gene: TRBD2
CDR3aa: CASSLGGSTYNEQFF
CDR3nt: TGTGCCAGCAGCTTGGGCGGGAGCACCTACAATGAGCAGTTCTTC

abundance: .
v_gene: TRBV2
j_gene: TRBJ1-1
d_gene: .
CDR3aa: CASSIQGGGTEAFF
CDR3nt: TGTGCCAGCAGTATACAGGGAGGGGGCACTGAAGCTTTCTTT

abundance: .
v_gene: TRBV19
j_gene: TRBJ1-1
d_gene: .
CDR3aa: CATTGQGRKTEAFF
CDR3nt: TGTGCCACGACTGGGCAGGGGCGGAAAACTGAAGCTTTCTTT

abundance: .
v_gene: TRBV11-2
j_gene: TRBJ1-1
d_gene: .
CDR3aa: CASSSAGNKHEAFF
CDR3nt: TGTGCCAGCAGCTCCGCCGGGAACAAACATGAAGCTTTCTTT

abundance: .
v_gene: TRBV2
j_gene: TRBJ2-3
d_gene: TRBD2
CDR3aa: CASSPSGGARDTQYF
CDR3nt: TGTGCCAGCAGTCCTAGCGGGGGGGCTCGTGATACGCAGTATTTT

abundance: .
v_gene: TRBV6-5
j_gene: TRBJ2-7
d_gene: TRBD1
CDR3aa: CASRGQGRGYEQYF
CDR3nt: TGTGCCAGCAGGGGACAGGGAAGGGGCTACGAGCAGTACTTC

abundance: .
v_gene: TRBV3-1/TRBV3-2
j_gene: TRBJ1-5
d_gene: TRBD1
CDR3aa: CASSRDRGAQPQHF
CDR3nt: TGTGCCAGCAGCCGGGACAGGGGGGCTCAGCCCCAGCATTTT

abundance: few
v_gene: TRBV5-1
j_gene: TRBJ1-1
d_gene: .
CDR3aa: CASSLDIIVNTEAFF
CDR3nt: TGCGCCAGCAGCTTGGATATAATTGTGAACACTGAAGCTTTCTTT

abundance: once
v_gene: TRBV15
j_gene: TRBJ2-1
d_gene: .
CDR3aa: CATSRVTGFYNEQFF
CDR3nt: TGTGCCACCAGCAGAGTGACGGGGTTCTACAATGAGCAGTTCTTC

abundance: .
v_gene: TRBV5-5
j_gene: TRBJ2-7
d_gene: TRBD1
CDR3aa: CASSSGTGGSVRSYEQYF
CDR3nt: TGTGCCAGCAGCTCTGGGACAGGGGGTAGTGTTAGGTCCTACGAGCAGTACTTC

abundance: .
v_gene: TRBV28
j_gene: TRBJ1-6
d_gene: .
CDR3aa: CASTLLGGAALHF
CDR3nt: TGTGCCAGCACCCTTTTGGGAGGGGCCGCCCTCCACTTT

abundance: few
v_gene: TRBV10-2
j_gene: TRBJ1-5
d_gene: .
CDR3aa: CASSDENFQPQHF
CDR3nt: TGCGCCAGCAGTGATGAGAATTTTCAGCCCCAGCATTTT

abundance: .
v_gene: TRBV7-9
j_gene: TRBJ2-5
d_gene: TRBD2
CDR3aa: CASSPSAGPLAGGPGDF
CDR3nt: TGTGCCAGCAGCCCCTCCGCAGGCCCGCTAGCGGGAGGGCCGGGGGACTTC

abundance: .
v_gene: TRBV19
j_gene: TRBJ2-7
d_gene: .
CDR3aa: CASSAQQGYEQYF
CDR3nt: TGTGCCAGTAGTGCGCAACAGGGCTACGAGCAGTACTTC

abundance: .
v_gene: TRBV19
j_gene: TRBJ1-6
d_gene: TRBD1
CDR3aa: CASSIWDRGNSPLHF
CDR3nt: TGTGCCAGTAGTATTTGGGACAGGGGGAATTCACCCCTCCACTTT

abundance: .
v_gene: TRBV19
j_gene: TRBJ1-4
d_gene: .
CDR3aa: CASSAYFRGINEKLFF
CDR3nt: TGTGCCAGTAGTGCCTACTTTCGGGGGATCAATGAAAAACTGTTTTTT

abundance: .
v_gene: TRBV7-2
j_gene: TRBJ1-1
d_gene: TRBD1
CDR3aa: CASSLATTGVTEAFF
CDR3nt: TGTGCCAGCAGCTTAGCCACGACAGGGGTCACTGAAGCTTTCTTT

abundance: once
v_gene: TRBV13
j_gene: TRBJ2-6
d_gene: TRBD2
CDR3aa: CASSLESVTSLSGANVLTF
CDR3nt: TGTGCCAGCAGCTTAGAGTCCGTGACTAGCCTGTCTGGGGCCAACGTCCTGACTTTC

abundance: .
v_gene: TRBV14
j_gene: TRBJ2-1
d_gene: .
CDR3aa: CASSQGAGSYNEQFF
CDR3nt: TGTGCCAGCAGCCAAGGCGCGGGCTCCTACAATGAGCAGTTCTTC

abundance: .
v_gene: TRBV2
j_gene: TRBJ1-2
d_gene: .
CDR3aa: CASSEGRQGQYGYTF
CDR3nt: TGTGCCAGCAGTGAAGGGCGGCAGGGTCAGTATGGCTACACCTTC

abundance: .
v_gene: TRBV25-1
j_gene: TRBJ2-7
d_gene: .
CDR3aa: CASGLQGSYEQYF
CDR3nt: TGTGCCAGCGGTCTACAGGGTTCGTACGAGCAGTACTTC

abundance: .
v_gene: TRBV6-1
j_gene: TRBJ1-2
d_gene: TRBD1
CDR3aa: CASSETTGTVYGYTF
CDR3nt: TGTGCCAGCAGTGAAACCACGGGGACAGTCTATGGCTACACCTTC

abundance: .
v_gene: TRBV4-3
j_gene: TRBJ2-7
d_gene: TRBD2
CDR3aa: CASSPSGMRREQYF
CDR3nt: TGCGCCAGCAGCCCTAGCGGGATGAGGCGCGAGCAGTACTTC

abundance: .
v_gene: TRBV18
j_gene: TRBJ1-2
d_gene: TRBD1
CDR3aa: CASSLGAPGQGALGYTF
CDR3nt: TGTGCCAGCTCACTAGGCGCTCCGGGACAGGGGGCCCTAGGCTACACCTTC

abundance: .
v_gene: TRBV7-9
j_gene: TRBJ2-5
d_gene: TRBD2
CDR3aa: CASSLGSGGQETQYF
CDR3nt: TGTGCCAGCAGCTTAGGCAGCGGGGGGCAAGAGACCCAGTACTTC

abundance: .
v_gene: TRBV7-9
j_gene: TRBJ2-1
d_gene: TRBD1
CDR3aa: CASSPGRTGIMNEQFF
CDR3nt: TGTGCCAGCTCTCCCGGCAGGACAGGGATTATGAATGAGCAGTTCTTC

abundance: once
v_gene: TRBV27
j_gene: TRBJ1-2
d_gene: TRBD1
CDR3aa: CASSDRVGGYTF
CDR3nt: TGTGCCAGCAGCGACAGGGTAGGTGGCTACACCTTC

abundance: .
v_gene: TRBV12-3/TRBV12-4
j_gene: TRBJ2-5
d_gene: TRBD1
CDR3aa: CASRQGAGETQYF
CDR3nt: TGTGCCAGCAGACAGGGGGCCGGAGAGACCCAGTACTTC

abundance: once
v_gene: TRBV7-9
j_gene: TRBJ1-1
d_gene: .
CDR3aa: CASSHGQTGTEAFF
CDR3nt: TGTGCCAGCAGCCACGGCCAAACGGGGACTGAAGCTTTCTTT

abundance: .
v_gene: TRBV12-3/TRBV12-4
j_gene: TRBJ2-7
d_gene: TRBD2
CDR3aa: CASGGGAYEQYF
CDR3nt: TGTGCCAGCGGCGGGGGGGCCTACGAGCAGTACTTC

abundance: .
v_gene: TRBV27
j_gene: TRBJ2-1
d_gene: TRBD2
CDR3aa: CASRFGLDNEQFF
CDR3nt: TGTGCCAGTAGATTCGGACTAGACAATGAGCAGTTCTTC

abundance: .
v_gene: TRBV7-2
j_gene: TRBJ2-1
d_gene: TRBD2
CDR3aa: CASSLAIAASGSAEQFF
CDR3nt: TGTGCCAGCAGCTTAGCCATAGCAGCTAGCGGGAGTGCTGAGCAGTTCTTC

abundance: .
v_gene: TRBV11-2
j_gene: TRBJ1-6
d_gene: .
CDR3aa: CASSPRLTDSNSPLHF
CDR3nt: TGTGCCAGCAGCCCCCGATTGACGGACAGTAATTCACCCCTCCACTTT

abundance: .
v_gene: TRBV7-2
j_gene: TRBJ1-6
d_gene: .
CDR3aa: CASSLAGGTSPLHF
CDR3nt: TGTGCCAGCAGCTTAGCTGGGGGGACTTCACCCCTCCACTTT

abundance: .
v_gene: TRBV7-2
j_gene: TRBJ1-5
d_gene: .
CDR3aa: CASSPDSSNNQPQHF
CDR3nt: TGTGCCAGCAGCCCCGACAGCTCTAATAATCAGCCCCAGCATTTT

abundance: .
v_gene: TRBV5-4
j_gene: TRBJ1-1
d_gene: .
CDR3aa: CASSPESRGRTEAFF
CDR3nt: TGTGCCAGCAGCCCCGAGTCCAGGGGTAGAACTGAAGCTTTCTTT

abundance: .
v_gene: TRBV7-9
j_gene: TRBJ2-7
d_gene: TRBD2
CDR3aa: CASSLGTSGSVYEQYF
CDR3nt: TGTGCCAGCAGCTTAGGGACTAGCGGGAGTGTGTACGAGCAGTACTTC

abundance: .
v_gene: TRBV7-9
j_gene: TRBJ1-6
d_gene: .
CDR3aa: CASSWRSSGSPLHF
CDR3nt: TGTGCCAGCAGCTGGAGAAGTTCGGGTTCACCCCTCCACTTT

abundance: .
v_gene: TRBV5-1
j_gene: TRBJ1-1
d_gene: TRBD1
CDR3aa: CASSFGDRETDEAFF
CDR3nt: TGCGCCAGCAGCTTTGGGGACAGGGAAACGGATGAAGCTTTCTTT

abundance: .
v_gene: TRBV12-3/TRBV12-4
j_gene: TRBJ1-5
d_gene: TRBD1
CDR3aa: CASSRDSRQPQHF
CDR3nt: TGTGCCAGCAGCCGGGACAGTCGGCAGCCCCAGCATTTT

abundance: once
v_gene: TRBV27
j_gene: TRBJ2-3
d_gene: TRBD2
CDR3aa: CASSPVAGGADTQYF
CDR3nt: TGTGCCAGCAGTCCCGTAGCGGGAGGGGCAGATACGCAGTATTTT

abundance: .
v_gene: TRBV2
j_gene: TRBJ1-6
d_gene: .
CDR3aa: CASSDPRRGYNSPLHF
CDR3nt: TGTGCCAGCAGTGACCCCCGCAGGGGCTATAATTCACCCCTCCACTTT

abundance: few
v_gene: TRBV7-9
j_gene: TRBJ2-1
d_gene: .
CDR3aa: CASSSLATFRDEQFF
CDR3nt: TGTGCCAGCAGCTCGCTAGCGACCTTCCGGGATGAGCAGTTCTTC

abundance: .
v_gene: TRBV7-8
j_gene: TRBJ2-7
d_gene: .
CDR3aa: CASSHGQYYEQYF
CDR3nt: TGTGCCAGCAGCCACGGACAGTATTACGAGCAGTACTTC

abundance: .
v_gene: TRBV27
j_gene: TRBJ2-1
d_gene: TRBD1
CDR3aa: CARDRGSYNEQFF
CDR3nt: TGTGCCCGGGACAGGGGCTCCTACAATGAGCAGTTCTTC